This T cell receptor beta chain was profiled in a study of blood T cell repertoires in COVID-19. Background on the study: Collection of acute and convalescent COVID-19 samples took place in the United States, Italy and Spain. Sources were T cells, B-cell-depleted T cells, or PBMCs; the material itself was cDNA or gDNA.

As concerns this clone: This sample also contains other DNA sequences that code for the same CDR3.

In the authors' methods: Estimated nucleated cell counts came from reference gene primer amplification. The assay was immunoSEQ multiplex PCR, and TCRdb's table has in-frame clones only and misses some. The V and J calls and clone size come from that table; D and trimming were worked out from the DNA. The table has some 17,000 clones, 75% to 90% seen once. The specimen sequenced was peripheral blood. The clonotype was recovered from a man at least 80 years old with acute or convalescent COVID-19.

The DNA for the CDR3 is TGTGCCTGGAGTCGTCGAGTATCCTACGAGCAGTACTTC. This translates into CAWSRRVSYEQYF. The genes are TRBV30 and TRBJ2-7; no definite D call. The V end was cut by 2 bases, the J end by 1 base, with 9 bases between. This CDR3 spans 13 amino acids. Germline assignment: CDR1 GTSNPN and CDR2 SVGIG (reference sequence).